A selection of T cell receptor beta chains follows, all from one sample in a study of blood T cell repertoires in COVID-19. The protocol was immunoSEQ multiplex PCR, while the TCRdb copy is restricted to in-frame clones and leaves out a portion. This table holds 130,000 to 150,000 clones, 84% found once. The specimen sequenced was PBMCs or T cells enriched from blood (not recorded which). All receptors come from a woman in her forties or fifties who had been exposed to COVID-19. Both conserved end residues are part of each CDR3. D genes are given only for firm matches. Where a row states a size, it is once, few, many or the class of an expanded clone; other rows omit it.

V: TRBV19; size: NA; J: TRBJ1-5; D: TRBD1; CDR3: CASSIRGGNSNQPQHF; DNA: TGTGCCAGTAGTATTCGAGGGGGCAATAGCAATCAGCCCCAGCATTTT
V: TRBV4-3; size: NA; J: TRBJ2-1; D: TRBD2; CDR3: CASSQVASGSYNEQFF; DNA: TGCGCCAGCAGCCAAGTGGCTAGCGGCTCCTACAATGAGCAGTTCTTC
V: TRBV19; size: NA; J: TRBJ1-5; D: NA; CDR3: CASSKGLGGAGNQPQHF; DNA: TGTGCCAGTAGTAAGGGACTGGGGGGAGCGGGCAATCAGCCCCAGCATTTT
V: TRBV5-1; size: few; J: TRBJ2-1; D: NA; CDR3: CASTTAGYNEQFF; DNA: TGCGCCAGCACTACCGCGGGGTACAATGAGCAGTTCTTC
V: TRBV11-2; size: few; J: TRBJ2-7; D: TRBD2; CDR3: CASRRSSGGLYEQYF; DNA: TGTGCCAGCAGGCGTTCTAGCGGGGGCCTCTACGAGCAGTACTTC
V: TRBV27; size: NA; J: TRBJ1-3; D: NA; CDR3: CASSFRGSGNTIYF; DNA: TGTGCCAGCAGTTTCCGGGGTAGTGGAAACACCATATATTTT
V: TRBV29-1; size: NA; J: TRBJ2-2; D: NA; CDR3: CSVPGQVSRGELFF; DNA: TGCAGCGTGCCCGGCCAGGTGTCCCGCGGGGAGCTGTTTTTT
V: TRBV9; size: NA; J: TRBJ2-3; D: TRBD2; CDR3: CASSVSGDTQYF; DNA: TGTGCCAGCAGCGTTAGCGGGGATACGCAGTATTTT
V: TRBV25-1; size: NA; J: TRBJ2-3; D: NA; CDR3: CASMFGGQGFSDTQYF; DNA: TGTGCCAGCATGTTTGGTGGGCAGGGGTTTTCAGATACGCAGTATTTT
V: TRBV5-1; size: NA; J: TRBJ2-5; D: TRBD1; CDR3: CASRTGDEETQYF; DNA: TGCGCCAGCCGAACAGGGGATGAAGAGACCCAGTACTTC
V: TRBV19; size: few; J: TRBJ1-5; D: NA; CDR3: CASKIGGNQPQHF; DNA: TGTGCCAGTAAGATCGGGGGGAATCAGCCCCAGCATTTT
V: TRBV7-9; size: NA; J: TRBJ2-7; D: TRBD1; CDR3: CASIASSGTGYYEQYF; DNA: TGTGCCAGCATCGCGAGCTCTGGGACAGGTTACTACGAGCAGTACTTC
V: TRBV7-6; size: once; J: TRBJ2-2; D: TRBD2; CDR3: CASSLASSGGNTGELFF; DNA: TGTGCCAGCAGCTTAGCCTCTAGCGGGGGAAACACCGGGGAGCTGTTTTTT
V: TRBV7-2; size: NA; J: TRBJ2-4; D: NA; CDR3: CASSLGLRGTNIQYF; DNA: TGTGCCAGCAGTTTAGGCCTCAGGGGAACGAACATTCAGTACTTC
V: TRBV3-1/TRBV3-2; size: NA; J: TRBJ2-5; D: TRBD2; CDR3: CASSPLAGVETQYF; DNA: TGTGCCAGCAGCCCGCTAGCGGGGGTCGAGACCCAGTACTTC
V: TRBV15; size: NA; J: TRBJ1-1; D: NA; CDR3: CATSRETTRGREGTEAFF; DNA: TGTGCCACCAGCAGAGAGACCACCCGGGGGCGGGAGGGGACTGAAGCTTTCTTT
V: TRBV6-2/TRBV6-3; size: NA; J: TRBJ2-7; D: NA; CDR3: CASSHGQYEQYF; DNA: TGTGCCAGCAGTCATGGACAGTACGAGCAGTACTTC
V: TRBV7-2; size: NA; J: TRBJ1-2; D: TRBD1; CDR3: CASSLGQGVGYGYTF; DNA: TGTGCCAGCAGCTTAGGACAGGGCGTGGGCTATGGCTACACCTTC
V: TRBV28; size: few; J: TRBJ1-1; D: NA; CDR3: CASTMNTEAFF; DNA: TGTGCCAGCACCATGAACACTGAAGCTTTCTTT
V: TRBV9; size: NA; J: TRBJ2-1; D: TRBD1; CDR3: CASSVAGTGFYNEQFF; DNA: TGTGCCAGCAGCGTAGCCGGGACAGGGTTCTACAATGAGCAGTTCTTC
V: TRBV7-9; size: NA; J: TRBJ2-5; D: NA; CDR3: CASSLGPAGETQYF; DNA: TGTGCCAGCAGCTTGGGACCAGCGGGAGAGACCCAGTACTTC
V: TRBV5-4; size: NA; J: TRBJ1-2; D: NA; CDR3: CASSLASGLNGYTF; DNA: TGTGCCAGCAGCTTGGCGTCGGGGTTAAATGGCTACACCTTC
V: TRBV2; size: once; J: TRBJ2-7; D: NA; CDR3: CASRRSSYEQYF; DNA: TGTGCCAGCAGGAGGTCCTCCTACGAGCAGTACTTC
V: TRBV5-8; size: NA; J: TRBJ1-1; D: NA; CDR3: CASSWGLRTTEAFF; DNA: TGTGCCAGCAGCTGGGGGCTCCGGACCACTGAAGCTTTCTTT
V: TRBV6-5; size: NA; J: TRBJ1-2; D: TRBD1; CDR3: CASSPGQGFDGYTF; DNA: TGTGCCAGCAGTCCTGGACAGGGCTTTGATGGCTACACCTTC
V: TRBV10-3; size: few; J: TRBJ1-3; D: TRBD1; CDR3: CAISTGGGGNTIYF; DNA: TGTGCCATCAGTACAGGGGGAGGAGGAAACACCATATATTTT
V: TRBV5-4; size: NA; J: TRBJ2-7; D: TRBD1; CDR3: CASSLGQGRDEQYF; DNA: TGTGCCAGCAGCTTGGGACAGGGGCGGGACGAGCAGTACTTC
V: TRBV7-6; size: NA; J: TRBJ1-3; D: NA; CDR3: CASSSLGHRAGNTIYF; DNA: TGTGCCAGCAGCTCCTTGGGTCACAGGGCTGGAAACACCATATATTTT
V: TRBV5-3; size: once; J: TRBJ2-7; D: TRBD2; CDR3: CARSFLAGRQYF; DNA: TGTGCCAGAAGCTTTCTAGCGGGACGGCAGTACTTC
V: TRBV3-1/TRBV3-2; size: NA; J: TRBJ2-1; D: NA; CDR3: CASSQDNRDTEQFF; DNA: TGTGCCAGCAGCCAAGATAACCGGGACACAGAGCAGTTCTTC
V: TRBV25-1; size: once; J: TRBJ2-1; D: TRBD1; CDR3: CASSRTGGTYNEQFF; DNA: TGTGCCAGCAGTCGGACAGGGGGCACCTACAATGAGCAGTTCTTC
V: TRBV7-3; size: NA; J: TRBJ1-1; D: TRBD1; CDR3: CASSERGRLADEAFF; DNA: TGTGCCAGCAGCGAGAGGGGGCGTCTTGCGGATGAAGCTTTCTTT
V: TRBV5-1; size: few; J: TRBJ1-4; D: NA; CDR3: CASHWGSGATNEKLFF; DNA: TGCGCCAGCCATTGGGGGTCGGGAGCAACTAATGAAAAACTGTTTTTT
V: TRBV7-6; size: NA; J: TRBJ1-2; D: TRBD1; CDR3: CASSLGTANYGYTF; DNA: TGTGCCAGCAGCTTGGGGACAGCAAACTATGGCTACACCTTC
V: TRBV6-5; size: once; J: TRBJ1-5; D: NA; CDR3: CASSSYRDQPQHF; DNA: TGTGCCAGCAGTTCCTACAGGGATCAGCCCCAGCATTTT
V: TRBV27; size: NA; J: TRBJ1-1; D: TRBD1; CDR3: CASSGDREGWNTEAFF; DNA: TGTGCCAGCAGCGGGGACAGGGAAGGCTGGAACACTGAAGCTTTCTTT
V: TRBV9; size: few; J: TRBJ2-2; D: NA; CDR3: CASSVATGNTGELFF; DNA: TGTGCCAGCAGCGTAGCGACAGGGAACACCGGGGAGCTGTTTTTT
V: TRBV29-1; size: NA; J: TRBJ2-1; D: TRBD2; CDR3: CSVATSGEYNEQFF; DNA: TGCAGCGTCGCGACTAGCGGGGAATACAATGAGCAGTTCTTC
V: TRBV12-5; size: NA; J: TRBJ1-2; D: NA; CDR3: CASGLVSSGVREDTF; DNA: TGTGCTAGTGGTTTGGTATCAAGTGGGGTGCGGGAAGACACCTTC
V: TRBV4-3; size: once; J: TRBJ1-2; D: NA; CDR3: CASSLEAGANYGYTF; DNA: TGCGCCAGCAGCCTCGAAGCGGGTGCTAACTATGGCTACACCTTC
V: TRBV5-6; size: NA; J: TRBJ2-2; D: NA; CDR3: CASSSGVFHTGELFF; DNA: TGTGCCAGCAGCTCCGGGGTCTTTCACACCGGGGAGCTGTTTTTT
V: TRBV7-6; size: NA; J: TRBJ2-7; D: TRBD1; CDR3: CASSLVGQAYEQYF; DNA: TGTGCCAGCAGCTTAGTGGGACAGGCCTACGAGCAGTACTTC
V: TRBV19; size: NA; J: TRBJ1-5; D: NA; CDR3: CASRDLNQPQHF; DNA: TGTGCCAGCCGGGATCTTAATCAGCCCCAGCATTTT
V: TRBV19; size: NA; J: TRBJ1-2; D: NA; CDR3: CASTVGTSNYGYTF; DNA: TGTGCCAGTACGGTCGGGACATCTAACTATGGCTACACCTTC
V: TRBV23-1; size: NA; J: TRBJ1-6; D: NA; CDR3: CASSPPRVPNNSPLHF; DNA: TGCGCCAGCAGTCCCCCCAGGGTCCCCAATAATTCACCCCTCCACTTT
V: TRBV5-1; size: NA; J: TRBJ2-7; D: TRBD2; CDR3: CASSFIAGGNEQYF; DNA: TGCGCCAGCAGCTTTATAGCGGGAGGGAACGAGCAGTACTTC